These 32 T cell receptor beta chains share one sample of origin, sequenced in a study of cytomegalovirus exposure and HLA in healthy donors. The PCR ran on 60 Vbeta and 13 Jbeta primers. TCRdb keeps only in-frame clones here, not all; method: immunoSEQ multiplex PCR. The sample lists 170,000 or so clones, 70% to 80% occurring once. The specimen sequenced was PBMCs. These receptors all come from a woman aged 40 to 49 in good health and CMV-seronegative.

This chain links TRBV15 with TRBJ1-4; TRBD1 agrees at 7 bases. Germline CDR1 LNHNV, CDR2 YYDKDF (reference sequence). V trimming: 0 bases; J trimming: 3 bases; junction bases outside the gene matches: 1. The CDR3 runs to 15 residues. The CDR3 loop reads CATSRETGSNEKLFF. The CDR3 DNA reads TGTGCCACCAGCAGAGAGACAGGGTCTAATGAAAAACTGTTTTTT.

This clone appeared a single time. The chain couples TRBV10-3 to TRBJ2-7, with D tentatively TRBD1 (6 bases). The CDR3 has 12 amino acids. CDR1 is ENHRY and CDR2 is SYGVKD in the germline V gene. V was pared by 8 bases and J by 5 bases, with 13 bases between. As DNA, the CDR3 is TGTGCCATCTCAGGGGTTTCGAACGAGCAGTACTTC. This gives the protein CAISGVSNEQYF.

This chain links TRBV10-2 with TRBJ1-4, with TRBD1 identical over 8 bases. This CDR3 spans 12 amino acids. Per germline, CDR1 WSHSY and CDR2 SAAADI. The V segment lost 6 bases and the J segment 8 bases; nucleotides outside the gene matches: 2. This CDR3 reads CASRTGVEKLFF. CDR3 sequence (DNA): TGCGCCAGCAGGACAGGGGTCGAAAAACTGTTTTTT.

This clone was seen a handful of times. This chain uses TRBV6-1 with TRBJ1-6; unclear D gene. The CDR3 spans 14 residues. The germline V and J ends were trimmed by 2 bases and 5 bases, with 7 bases remaining between them. Germline V gene sequence: CDR1 MNHNS, CDR2 SASEGT. CDR3 region: CASSEQQNNSPLHF. CDR3 sequence (DNA): TGTGCCAGCAGTGAACAACAGAATAATTCACCCCTCCACTTT.

The genes are TRBV19 and TRBJ1-4, with TRBD1 as a possible D gene (6 bases). The V end was cut by 8 bases, the J end by 15 bases, with 25 bases between. The germline CDR1 and CDR2 sequences are LNHDA and SQIVND (reference sequence). CDR3 size: 14 residues. The CDR3 is CASSSGTQSVSVFF. CDR3 in DNA: TGTGCCAGTTCTTCCGGGACACAATCAGTTTCGGTGTTTTTT.

The chain has TRBV10-1 and TRBJ2-1, with TRBD1 matching over 7 bases. The V gene end was trimmed by 3 bases and the J gene end by 9 bases; junction bases not matched to a gene: 2. In germline, CDR1 is WNHNN, CDR2 SYGVQD (reference sequence). The CDR3 consists of 12 residues. This CDR3 is CASSDYRGEQFF. The CDR3 region has the DNA TGCGCCAGCAGTGATTACAGGGGTGAGCAGTTCTTC.

J is TRBJ1-4 and V is TRBV28; a possible D gene is TRBD1 (5 bases). The CDR3 consists of 14 residues. Trimming left V 3 bases short and J 7 bases short, with 12 bases between. The germline V gene has CDR1 MDHEN and CDR2 SYDVKM. The CDR3: CASSLGLLIEKLFF. In DNA, the CDR3 is TGTGCCAGCAGTTTGGGGCTACTAATTGAAAAACTGTTTTTT.

This clone has only a few counts. The V gene is TRBV7-2, the J gene TRBJ1-2, with 9 bases identical to TRBD1. After removal of 6 bases from V and 2 bases from J, the junction contained 4 bases not matched to a gene. This CDR3 spans 14 amino acids. Germline-derived CDR1 and CDR2 are SGHTA and FQGNSA. CDR3 protein: CASSMTGGNYGYTF. The CDR3 DNA reads TGTGCCAGCAGTATGACAGGGGGGAACTATGGCTACACCTTC.

The V and J genes are TRBV6-1 and TRBJ1-2, with D perhaps matching TRBD1 (6 bases). The CDR3 is made up of 15 amino acids. Germline CDR1 is MNHNS and CDR2 is SASEGT. Trimming shortened V by 1 base and J by 4 bases, and 13 bases separated the two germline ends. This chain's CDR3 is CASSEVGGGTYGYTF. The CDR3 coding sequence is TGTGCCAGCAGTGAAGTTGGCGGGGGCACCTATGGCTACACCTTC.

This clone was counted only a few times. This chain links TRBV2 with TRBJ2-3; D gene uncertain. Per the germline V gene, CDR1 is SNHLY and CDR2 is FYNNEI. V was cut by 5 bases and J by 1 base, with 4 bases left in between. The CDR3 totals 12 residues. The CDR3 sequence: CASSTGTDTQYF. Written as DNA, the CDR3 is TGTGCCAGCAGTACTGGCACAGATACGCAGTATTTT.

The J gene is TRBJ1-1, the V gene TRBV10-2, with 7 bases identical to TRBD1. The CDR3 totals 15 residues. The V gene's germline CDR1 is WSHSY and CDR2 SAAADI. The J segment lost 3 bases and the V segment lost 4 bases, leaving 8 bases of the junction unmatched. The CDR3 DNA reads TGCGCCAGCAGTGTATACAGGGGTAAGGACACTGAAGCTTTCTTT. Amino acids: CASSVYRGKDTEAFF.

This clone was picked up a small number of times. The rearrangement uses TRBV5-5 and TRBJ1-1; TRBD1 agrees at 7 bases. Germline-derived CDR1 and CDR2 are SGHKS and YYEKEE (reference sequence). V lost 2 bases to trimming and J lost 5 bases; unmatched junction nucleotides: 6. CDR3 size: 14 residues. As DNA, the CDR3 is TGTGCCAGCAGCTTAACAGGGGTGGGGACTGAAGCTTTCTTT. It specifies CASSLTGVGTEAFF. Combining the CDR3 with reference TRBV5-5 and TRBJ1-1 gives the whole variable domain DAGVTQSPTHLIKTRGQQVTLRCSPISGHKSVSWYQQVLGQGPQFIFQYYEKEERGRGNFPDRFSARQFPNYSSELNVNALLLGDSALYLCASSLTGVGTEAFFGQGTRLTVV.

The gene calls are TRBV13 and TRBJ2-6; 11 nucleotides align to TRBD1. Germline V CDR1 and CDR2: PRHDT, FYEKMQ (reference sequence). The CDR3 sequence is 16 residues long. V lost 4 bases, J lost 6 bases, and 5 bases stayed unmatched. The CDR3 coding sequence is TGTGCCAGCAGCTATCGGACAGGGGGCGAGGCCAACGTCCTGACTTTC. Protein product: CASSYRTGGEANVLTF.

For the CDR3, the DNA is TGTGCCAGTAGTCCCCGTGGAACGGCCGGGACTGAAGCTTTCTTT. It translates to CASSPRGTAGTEAFF. V usage is TRBV19 and J usage is TRBJ1-1; no clear D. CDR3 length: 15 residues. Germline CDR1 is LNHDA and CDR2 is SQIVND (reference sequence). Trimming removed 5 bases at V and 5 bases at J, with 18 bases between.

The rearrangement links TRBV5-1 to TRBJ2-1; 7 positions agree with TRBD2. Germline CDR1 SGHRS, CDR2 YFSETQ. V lost 4 bases, J lost 4 bases, and 8 bases stayed unmatched. CDR3 length equals 15 residues. The CDR3 sequence: CASSGGGTQYNEQFF. For the CDR3, the DNA is TGCGCCAGCAGCGGGGGGGGGACTCAATACAATGAGCAGTTCTTC.

On this clone: Other DNA sequences from this sample encode an identical CDR3 as well. This chain connects TRBV28 to TRBJ1-1, with D hard to call. The germline V and J ends were trimmed by 6 bases and 5 bases, with 10 bases remaining between them. Germline CDR1 and CDR2: MDHEN and SYDVKM. The CDR3 has 12 amino acids. The CDR3, as DNA: TGTGCCAGCAGCCCAGGAGGGACTGAAGCTTTCTTT. As protein: CASSPGGTEAFF.

The V gene is TRBV11-3, the J gene TRBJ1-2, with 7 positions matching TRBD1. V shed 6 bases and J 8 bases; nucleotides not matched to a gene: 9. Germline assignment: CDR1 SGHNT and CDR2 YENEEA. The CDR3 sequence is 13 residues long. DNA of the CDR3: TGTGCCAGCAGTTCCGACAGGGAGGACGGCTACACCTTC. It encodes CASSSDREDGYTF.

The J gene is TRBJ1-4, the V gene TRBV19, with D maybe TRBD1 (6 bases). The CDR3 totals 15 residues. CDR1 is LNHDA, CDR2 SQIVND, per germline (reference sequence). Trimming took off 4 bases at V and 8 bases at J, with 17 bases between the two ends. In DNA form, the CDR3 reads TGTGCCAGTAGTACCGGTAGGCTTGGGGGCGAAAAACTGTTTTTT. Amino acid sequence: CASSTGRLGGEKLFF.

In this sample, this clone turned up a few times. This chain links TRBV4-2 with TRBJ1-1; a weak D match, TRBD1 (5 bases). CDR3 length: 16 amino acids. Germline CDR1 reads LGHNA; CDR2 reads YNFKEQ. Trimming removed 4 bases from V and 3 bases from J, with 18 bases in between. CDR3 sequence (DNA): TGTGCCAGCAGCCCCGGGAGGGTGGGGGGAGACACTGAAGCTTTCTTT. Its translation is CASSPGRVGGDTEAFF.

V is TRBV27 and J is TRBJ1-1, with unresolved D. The ends were cut back, 4 bases at V and 0 bases at J, with 9 bases in the middle. The CDR3 is made up of 14 amino acids. Germline V gene lookup returns CDR1 MNHEY and CDR2 SMNVEV (reference sequence). CDR3: CASSYLSLNTEAFF. The CDR3 DNA reads as TGTGCCAGCAGTTACCTCAGTCTGAACACTGAAGCTTTCTTT.

The V gene is TRBV5-5, the J gene TRBJ1-5; 8 bases are shared with TRBD1. The CDR3 runs 16 residues. Unmatched junction bases numbered 12, after V lost 4 bases and J lost 6 bases. Germline V gene sequence: CDR1 SGHKS, CDR2 YYEKEE (reference sequence). CDR3 region: CASSPTPGQGGQPQHF. CDR3 DNA: TGTGCCAGCAGCCCAACACCAGGACAGGGAGGTCAGCCCCAGCATTTT.

A word on this clone: Other DNA sequences in the sample encode the same CDR3. The rearrangement uses TRBV30 and TRBJ2-7, with 7 bases lining up with TRBD1. CDR1 GTSNPN and CDR2 SVGIG come from the germline V gene (reference sequence). The CDR3 runs to 17 residues. V shed 2 bases, J shed 3 bases, and the junction held 16 bases outside the gene matches. The chain's CDR3 is CAWSRGSTGQHDYEQYF. CDR3 in DNA: TGTGCCTGGAGTAGGGGAAGTACGGGACAGCATGACTACGAGCAGTACTTC.

J is TRBJ1-1 and V is TRBV2, with 7 nucleotides matching TRBD1. J was trimmed by 5 bases and V by 6 bases; bases with no gene match: 9. The CDR3 length is 14 residues. Germline V CDR1 and CDR2: SNHLY, FYNNEI. CDR3 loop: CASRYSGGGTEAFF. The CDR3 DNA is TGTGCCAGCAGGTACTCAGGGGGAGGAACTGAAGCTTTCTTT.

This chain uses TRBV5-5 with TRBJ1-1, with 7 bases that match TRBD1. The germline CDR1 and CDR2 sequences are SGHKS and YYEKEE (reference sequence). Trimming took 5 bases from V and 7 from J; bases not matched to a gene: 14. The CDR3 has 15 amino acids. CDR3 sequence reads: CASRTIGQERGEAFF. DNA for the CDR3: TGTGCCAGCAGGACTATCGGACAGGAACGGGGTGAAGCTTTCTTT.

This clone has a handful of counts. This chain connects TRBV7-9 to TRBJ1-1, with D unresolved. Germline CDR1 is SEHNR and CDR2 is FQNEAQ (reference sequence). V lost 5 bases to trimming and J lost 5 bases, with 6 bases between them. The CDR3 has 11 residues. The CDR3 DNA reads as TGTGCCAGCAGCGTTAATACTGAAGCTTTCTTT. This codes for CASSVNTEAFF. The complete variable domain, with remaining parts taken from reference TRBV7-9 and TRBJ1-1, reads DTGVSQNPRHKITKRGQNVTFRCDPISEHNRLYWYRQTLGQGPEFLTYFQNEAQLEKSRLLSDRFSAERPKGSFSTLEIQRTEQGDSAMYLCASSVNTEAFFGQGTRLTVV.

V usage is TRBV6-5 and J usage is TRBJ1-5; 8 nucleotides match TRBD1. With 4 bases clipped from V and 0 bases from J, the junction kept 2 bases outside the gene matches. Per germline, CDR1 MNHEY and CDR2 SVGAGI. The CDR3 sequence is 15 residues long. CDR3 sequence reads: CASSSDRGSNQPQHF. CDR3 DNA: TGTGCCAGCAGTTCCGACAGGGGTAGCAATCAGCCCCAGCATTTT.

The chain recombines TRBV7-2 with TRBJ2-7; D gene ambiguous. The V gene's germline CDR1 is SGHTA and CDR2 FQGNSA. There are 15 residues in the CDR3. V lost 3 bases and J lost 2, with 14 bases in between. CDR3 DNA sequence: TGTGCCAGCAGCTTGAGTGTTGCAACGACCTACGAGCAGTACTTC. Amino acids: CASSLSVATTYEQYF.

V is TRBV15 and J is TRBJ2-2; D is perhaps TRBD2 (5 bases). Trimming pared 6 bases from V and 3 bases from J, leaving 11 bases between. The germline V gene has CDR1 LNHNV and CDR2 YYDKDF (reference sequence). The CDR3 length is 14 residues. This CDR3 is CATRDLRDTGELFF. The CDR3 DNA follows: TGTGCCACCAGGGACTTGCGGGACACCGGGGAGCTGTTTTTT. Variable domain in full (rest from reference TRBV15 and TRBJ2-2): DAMVIQNPRYQVTQFGKPVTLSCSQTLNHNVMYWYQQKSSQAPKLLFHYYDKDFNNEADTPDNFQSRRPNTSFCFLDIRSPGLGDTAMYLCATRDLRDTGELFFGEGSRLTVL.

CDR3: CSVEFTEGAGETQYF. The CDR3 nucleotides read TGCAGCGTTGAATTTACGGAGGGGGCAGGGGAGACCCAGTACTTC. The J gene is TRBJ2-5, the V gene TRBV29-1, with D tentatively TRBD1 (7 bases). Germline-derived CDR1 and CDR2 are SQVTM and ANQGSEA. The V gene lost 2 bases and the J gene lost 5 bases, with 18 bases spanning the gap. This CDR3 comprises 15 residues.

This sequence joins TRBV6-1 and TRBJ1-3, with 7 nucleotides matching TRBD1. The V segment lost 6 bases and the J segment 4 bases; nucleotides outside the gene matches: 6. The CDR3 length is 14 residues. CDR1 and CDR2 (germline): MNHNS, SASEGT. CDR3 region: CASSLTGDGNTIYF. The CDR3 region has the DNA TGTGCCAGCAGCCTCACAGGGGACGGAAACACCATATATTTT.

The genes are TRBV19 and TRBJ2-5; D not certain. This CDR3 has 13 residues. The germline gives CDR1 LNHDA, CDR2 SQIVND (reference sequence). V was cut by 3 bases and J by 5 bases, with 10 bases left in between. CDR3 bases: TGTGCCAGTAGTATCGTGCCGAGGGAGACCCAGTACTTC. This sequence encodes CASSIVPRETQYF.

This clone was detected only once. The chain carries TRBV5-1 and TRBJ2-1, with D perhaps matching TRBD1 (6 bases). V was shortened by 0 bases and J by 1 base, with 17 bases between the two germline ends. Looked up from germline, CDR1 is SGHRS and CDR2 is YFSETQ. The CDR3 contains 18 residues. Here the CDR3 reads CASSLAGDRFSSYNEQFF. The CDR3, as DNA: TGCGCCAGCAGCTTGGCAGGGGATAGGTTTTCGTCCTACAATGAGCAGTTCTTC.